This TCR beta chain was recovered during a study of CD8+CD57+ T cells in acquired aplastic anemia. Study-level background: Mean yield of DNA from sorted CD4+ and CD8+ cells was approximately 3 ug.

As for this clonotype: Its antigen is not known.

It was genomic DNA that served as the template for profiling TCR beta VDJ and CDR3. TCRdb called the reads again in MiXCR, with one record for every CDR3 protein. The sample lists about 190,000 distinct CDR3 sequences, roughly half seen once, with 16% in the top ten. Findings and limits, study-wide: Around 27 sequences, all CD8+ CDR3, were shared between patients and controls. Simpson's diversity of CD8+ cells was not significantly different in patients compared with controls.

The CDR3 runs 17 residues. V was clipped by 0 bases and J by 6 bases, with 23 bases between them. The V gene's germline CDR1 is DFQATT and CDR2 SNEGSKA (reference sequence). The specimen sequenced was sorted CD4+, CD8+, or CD8+CD57+ T cells (not recorded which) from PBMCs. V is TRBV20-1 and J is TRBJ1-2; D possibly corresponds to TRBD1 (5 bases). The TCR comes from a human donor in good health, serving as a control. This CDR3 is CSARDLAGVIEWDGYTF. The CDR3 bases are TGCAGTGCTAGAGATCTAGCGGGGGTGATCGAATGGGATGGCTACACCTTC.